A single sample is the source of the 26 T cell receptor beta chains below, sequenced in a study of blood T cell repertoires in COVID-19. This table comes from immunoSEQ multiplex PCR, and its TCRdb copy is limited to in-frame clones, with some not included. The sample carries roughly 120,000 clones, nearly 90% recorded once. Sequenced: peripheral blood. The receptors come from a woman between 70 and 85 years old who had recovered from COVID-19.

The CDR3 spells CASSFSRNTIYF. The CDR3 DNA reads as TGTGCCAGCAGTTTCAGTCGAAACACCATATATTTT. The chain is built from TRBV12-3 or TRBV12-4 and TRBJ1-3, with D unresolved. The ends were cut back, 3 bases at V and 5 bases at J, with 5 bases in the middle. The CDR3 is made up of 12 amino acids.

The chain is built from TRBV6-5 and TRBJ1-3; 8 nucleotides align to TRBD1. This CDR3 has 14 residues. Trimming at V came to 7 bases and at J to 4 bases, leaving 6 bases not matched to a gene. In germline, CDR1 is MNHEY, CDR2 SVGAGI. Here the CDR3 DNA reads TGTGCCAGCATGGTCAGGGGGCGAGGAAACACCATATATTTT. This translates into CASMVRGRGNTIYF.

V is TRBV28 and J is TRBJ1-6; TRBD1 matches 7 bases. Germline V CDR1 and CDR2: MDHEN, SYDVKM. This CDR3 spans 12 amino acids. Unmatched junction bases numbered 5, after V lost 10 bases and J lost 8 bases. CDR3: CATTRGYSPLHF. The DNA for the CDR3 is TGTGCCACCACCAGGGGGTATTCACCCCTCCACTTT.

V and J are TRBV30 and TRBJ2-3, with TRBD2 identical over 7 bases. The V gene end was trimmed by 4 bases and the J gene end by 6 bases; junction bases not matched to a gene: 7. This CDR3 contains 13 residues. Germline V gene sequence: CDR1 GTSNPN, CDR2 SVGIG (reference sequence). CDR3 residues: CAWTLGLEDTQYF. The CDR3 region has the DNA TGTGCCTGGACCCTAGGACTAGAGGATACGCAGTATTTT.

The chain joins TRBV6-5 to TRBJ1-6; 8 nucleotides align to TRBD1. CDR1 and CDR2 (germline): MNHEY, SVGAGI. This CDR3 spans 14 amino acids. The trim removed 4 bases at V and 7 bases at J, leaving 3 bases unmatched. CDR3 in amino acids: CASSFTGGNSPLHF. CDR3 bases: TGTGCCAGCAGTTTTACAGGGGGGAATTCACCCCTCCACTTT.

This clone was seen once. This rearrangement joins TRBV28 to TRBJ2-3; 8 bases fit TRBD1. Germline CDR1 is MDHEN and CDR2 is SYDVKM. CDR3 length equals 13 residues. J gave up 6 bases and V 6 bases, and 5 bases lay outside the gene matches. The CDR3 sequence is CASSTQGADTQYF. The CDR3 DNA reads TGTGCCAGCAGCACCCAGGGGGCGGATACGCAGTATTTT.

This chain connects TRBV10-1 to TRBJ1-3; no definite D call. The CDR3 is 14 residues long. The V end lost 6 bases, the J end lost 0 bases, and 9 bases lay between the germline ends. Germline V gives CDR1 WNHNN, CDR2 SYGVQD (reference sequence). The CDR3 DNA reads as TGCGCCAGCAGATTGGAGGGCTCTGGAAACACCATATATTTT. Its protein product is CASRLEGSGNTIYF.

This chain links TRBV29-1 with TRBJ2-7, with 8 bases aligning to TRBD1. This CDR3 has 13 amino acids. Trimming took 2 bases from V and 2 from J; bases not matched to a gene: 2. The germline gives CDR1 SQVTM, CDR2 ANQGSEA. CDR3 sequence: CSVETGGPYEQYF. Here the CDR3 DNA reads TGCAGCGTTGAAACAGGGGGTCCCTACGAGCAGTACTTC.

This clone showed up just a few times. The chain is built from TRBV10-3 and TRBJ2-1, with 8 positions matching TRBD2. Germline V gene lookup returns CDR1 ENHRY and CDR2 SYGVKD. This CDR3 is built from 13 residues. The J segment lost 8 bases and the V segment lost 11 bases, leaving 11 bases of the junction unmatched. The CDR3 spells CASGGVGLDEQFF. CDR3 nucleotide sequence: TGTGCCTCCGGGGGGGTCGGACTAGATGAGCAGTTCTTC.

This chain uses TRBV30 with TRBJ1-2; TRBD1 is a possible D gene (6 bases). The CDR3 is made up of 13 amino acids. Trimming stripped 2 bases from V and 6 bases from J, with 13 bases between. Germline lookup yields CDR1 GTSNPN and CDR2 SVGIG (reference sequence). This chain's CDR3 is CAWSIGGANGYTF. CDR3 in DNA: TGTGCCTGGAGTATTGGGGGCGCAAATGGCTACACCTTC.

The chain is built from TRBV10-1 and TRBJ1-2; 7 nucleotides line up with TRBD1. The CDR3 covers 13 residues. Germline V gene data show CDR1 as WNHNN and CDR2 as SYGVQD (reference sequence). V shed 7 bases, J shed 6 bases, and the junction held 8 bases outside the gene matches. CDR3 sequence reads: CASIRTGENGYTF. DNA for the CDR3: TGCGCCAGCATACGAACAGGGGAGAATGGCTACACCTTC.

The chain is built from TRBV13 and TRBJ2-7; 7 positions match TRBD1. The V gene end was trimmed by 5 bases and the J gene end by 2 bases; junction bases not matched to a gene: 3. The V gene's germline CDR1 is PRHDT and CDR2 FYEKMQ (reference sequence). The CDR3 extends over 13 amino acids. CDR3 amino acids: CASSPGTAYEQYF. The CDR3 nucleotides are TGTGCCAGCAGCCCAGGGACAGCCTACGAGCAGTACTTC.

The rearrangement uses TRBV4-2 and TRBJ2-1; 11 positions match TRBD2. CDR1 is LGHNA and CDR2 is YNFKEQ in the germline V gene. V lost 3 bases, J lost 8 bases, and 15 bases stayed unmatched. CDR3 length: 18 amino acids. As DNA, the CDR3 is TGTGCCAGCAGCCACGAATACCCACTAGCGGGGGAAAATTATGAGCAGTTCTTC. It yields the protein CASSHEYPLAGENYEQFF.

The J gene is TRBJ2-4, the V gene TRBV11-2; 9 nucleotides align to TRBD2. This CDR3 comprises 14 residues. J was trimmed by 9 bases and V by 7 bases; bases with no gene match: 10. Germline lookup yields CDR1 SGHAT and CDR2 FQNNGV. The CDR3 reads CASTAGGAIGIQYF. The CDR3 DNA sequence: TGTGCCAGCACCGCGGGGGGGGCGATCGGCATTCAGTACTTC.

The CDR3: CASSYLDLAGSYEQYF. Written as DNA, the CDR3 is TGTGCCAGCAGTTATTTGGACCTGGCGGGCTCCTACGAGCAGTACTTC. This chain links TRBV6-2 or TRBV6-3 with TRBJ2-7; TRBD2 is a possible D gene (5 bases). The CDR3 has 16 amino acids. Germline V gene lookup returns CDR1 MNHEY and CDR2 SVGEGT. Trimming removed 3 bases from V and 0 bases from J, with 15 bases in between.

The chain uses TRBV6-5 and TRBJ1-4; 7 positions agree with TRBD1. The length of the CDR3 is 13 residues. Germline CDR1 MNHEY, CDR2 SVGAGI. The V gene end was trimmed by 10 bases and the J gene end by 6 bases; junction bases not matched to a gene: 8. The CDR3 DNA reads TGTGCCACTCAGGGACAGTCAGATGAAAAACTGTTTTTT. It is translated as CATQGQSDEKLFF.

The J gene is TRBJ2-7, the V gene TRBV30, with 10 bases fitting TRBD2. CDR3 length: 12 residues. V dropped 4 bases and J dropped 5; count of bases not matched to a gene: 2. Germline V gene sequence: CDR1 GTSNPN, CDR2 SVGIG (reference sequence). The CDR3 DNA reads as TGTGCCTGGACTAGCGGGAGCAACGAGCAGTACTTC. It specifies CAWTSGSNEQYF.

Turning to this clone: Other DNA sequences in this sample translate to the same CDR3. The rearrangement joins TRBV29-1 to TRBJ2-3; D is undetermined. The germline V gene has CDR1 SQVTM and CDR2 ANQGSEA. The CDR3 runs 11 residues. V was trimmed by 6 bases and J by 0 bases, leaving 4 bases between them. CDR3 in amino acids: CSVSSTDTQYF. The CDR3 DNA is TGCAGCGTATCTAGCACAGATACGCAGTATTTT.

The V gene is TRBV18, the J gene TRBJ1-1; D not certain. The V end was cut by 0 bases, the J end by 1 base, with 9 bases between. CDR3 length: 15 residues. Germline CDR1 KGHSH, CDR2 LQKENI. The CDR3 region has the DNA TGTGCCAGCTCACCACCAACAATTTCGAACACTGAAGCTTTCTTT. It specifies CASSPPTISNTEAFF.

This chain links TRBV7-9 with TRBJ2-5; TRBD2 aligns across 9 bases. The CDR3 covers 16 residues. Germline lookup yields CDR1 SEHNR and CDR2 FQNEAQ (reference sequence). V gave up 1 base and J gave up 1 base; unmatched junction bases: 4. This CDR3 is CASSLGAGGSQETQYF. The CDR3 DNA sequence: TGTGCCAGCAGCTTAGGAGCGGGGGGCTCCCAAGAGACCCAGTACTTC.

This rearrangement joins TRBV6-9 to TRBJ2-2; 7 nucleotides line up with TRBD1. Unmatched junction bases numbered 11, after V lost 10 bases and J lost 0 bases. The CDR3 extends over 16 amino acids. From germline, CDR1 is MNHGY and CDR2 SVAAGI. The CDR3 loop is CATPNRGPTNTGELFF. CDR3 coding DNA: TGTGCCACCCCAAACAGGGGCCCAACGAACACCGGGGAGCTGTTTTTT.

The rearrangement joins TRBV4-3 to TRBJ2-6; D not resolved. This CDR3 contains 15 residues. Germline values: CDR1 LGHNA, CDR2 YSLEER. V lost 2 bases and J 0 bases, leaving 5 bases between the germline ends. The CDR3 reads CASSQTVSGANVLTF. CDR3 nucleotide sequence: TGCGCCAGCAGCCAAACAGTCTCTGGGGCCAACGTCCTGACTTTC.

This chain links TRBV3-1 (or the pseudogene TRBV3-2) with TRBJ2-7; tentative D call: TRBD2 (5 bases). Trimming took 2 bases from V and 4 from J, leaving 21 bases between them. The length of the CDR3 is 17 residues. Germline values: CDR1 LGHDT, CDR2 YNNKEL (reference sequence). The CDR3 here is CASSQRFAGVGKYEQYF. The CDR3 coding sequence is TGTGCCAGCAGCCAAAGGTTCGCCGGGGTGGGTAAATACGAGCAGTACTTC.

This rearrangement joins TRBV19 to TRBJ2-3; the match to TRBD1 covers 7 bases. The CDR3 is 13 residues long. The germline gives CDR1 LNHDA, CDR2 SQIVND (reference sequence). The V segment lost 5 bases and the J segment 8 bases; nucleotides outside the gene matches: 7. DNA for the CDR3: TGTGCCAGTAGTGGACACAGGGGCGGTACGCAGTATTTT. Protein: CASSGHRGGTQYF.

The rearrangement uses TRBV12-3 or TRBV12-4 and TRBJ2-5; D remains ambiguous. The CDR3 is 13 residues long. Trimming pared 3 bases from V and 7 bases from J, leaving 12 bases between. The CDR3 is CASSLSQSGTQYF. The CDR3 region has the DNA TGTGCCAGCAGTTTGTCACAGTCTGGGACCCAGTACTTC.

The chain combines TRBV18 with TRBJ2-1, with TRBD1 identical over 9 bases. The CDR3 sequence is 14 residues long. Looked up from germline, CDR1 is KGHSH and CDR2 is LQKENI. The J segment lost 5 bases and the V segment lost 6 bases, leaving 5 bases of the junction unmatched. The CDR3 here is CASSPGQGHNEQFF. The CDR3 nucleotides read TGTGCCAGCTCGCCGGGACAGGGACACAATGAGCAGTTCTTC.